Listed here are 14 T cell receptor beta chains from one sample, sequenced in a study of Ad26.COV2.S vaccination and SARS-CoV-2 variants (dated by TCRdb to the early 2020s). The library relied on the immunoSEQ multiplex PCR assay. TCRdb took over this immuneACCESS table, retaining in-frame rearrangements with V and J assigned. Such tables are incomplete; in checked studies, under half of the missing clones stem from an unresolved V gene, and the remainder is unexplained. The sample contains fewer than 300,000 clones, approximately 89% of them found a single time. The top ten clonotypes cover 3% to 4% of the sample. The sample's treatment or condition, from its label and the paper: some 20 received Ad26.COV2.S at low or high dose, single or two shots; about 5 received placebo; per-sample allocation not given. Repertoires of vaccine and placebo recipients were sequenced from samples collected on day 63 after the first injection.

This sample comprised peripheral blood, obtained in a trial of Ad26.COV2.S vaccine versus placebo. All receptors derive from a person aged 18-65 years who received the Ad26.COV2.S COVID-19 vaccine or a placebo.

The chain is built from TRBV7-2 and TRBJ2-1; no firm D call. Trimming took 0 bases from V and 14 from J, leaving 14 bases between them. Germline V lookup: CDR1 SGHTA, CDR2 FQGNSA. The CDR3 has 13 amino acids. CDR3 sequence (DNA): TGTGCCAGCAGCTTAGCCGAGGCTCGCCCCAAGTTCTTC. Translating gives CASSLAEARPKFF.

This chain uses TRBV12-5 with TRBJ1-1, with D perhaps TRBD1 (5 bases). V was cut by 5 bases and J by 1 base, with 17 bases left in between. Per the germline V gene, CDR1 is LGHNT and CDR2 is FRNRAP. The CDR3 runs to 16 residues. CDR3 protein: CASGPPPGARNTEAFF. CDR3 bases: TGTGCTAGTGGTCCCCCCCCTGGGGCCAGGAACACTGAAGCTTTCTTT. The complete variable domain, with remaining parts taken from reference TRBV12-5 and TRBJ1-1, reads DARVTQTPRHKVTEMGQEVTMRCQPILGHNTVFWYRQTMMQGLELLAYFRNRAPLDDSGMPKDRFSAEMPDATLATLKIQPSEPRDSAVYFCASGPPPGARNTEAFFGQGTRLTVV.

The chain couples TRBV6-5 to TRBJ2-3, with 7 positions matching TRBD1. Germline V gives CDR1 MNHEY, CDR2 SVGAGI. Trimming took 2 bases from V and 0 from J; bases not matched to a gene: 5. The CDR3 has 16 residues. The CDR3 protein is CASSYDRESSTDTQYF. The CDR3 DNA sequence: TGTGCCAGCAGTTACGACAGGGAATCTAGCACAGATACGCAGTATTTT.

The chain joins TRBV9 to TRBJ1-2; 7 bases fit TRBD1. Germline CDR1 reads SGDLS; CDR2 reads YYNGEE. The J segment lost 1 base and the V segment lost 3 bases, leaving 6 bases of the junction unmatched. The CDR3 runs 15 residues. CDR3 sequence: CASSARDRDNYGYTF. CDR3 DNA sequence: TGTGCCAGCAGCGCCCGGGACAGAGATAACTATGGCTACACCTTC.

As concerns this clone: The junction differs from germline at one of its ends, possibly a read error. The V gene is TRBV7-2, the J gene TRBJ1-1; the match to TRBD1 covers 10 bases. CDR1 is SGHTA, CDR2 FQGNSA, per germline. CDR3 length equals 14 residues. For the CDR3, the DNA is TGTGCCAGCAGATTAGAGACAGGGGGCGGCGAAGCTTTCTTT. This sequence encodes CASRLETGGGEAFF.

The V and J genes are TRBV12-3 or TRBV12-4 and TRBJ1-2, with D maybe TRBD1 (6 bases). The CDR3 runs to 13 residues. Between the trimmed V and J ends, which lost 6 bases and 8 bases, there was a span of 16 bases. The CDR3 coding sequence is TGTGCCAGCAGCCCACAGGGACATCGGGGCTACACCTTC. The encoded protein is CASSPQGHRGYTF.

CDR3 DNA: TGTGCCAGCAGTCCAGTATCTGGGGCCAACGTCCTGACTTTC. Protein sequence: CASSPVSGANVLTF. V and J are TRBV27 and TRBJ2-6; no definite D call. V gave up 5 bases and J gave up 1 base, with 6 bases separating them. Germline V gene sequence: CDR1 MNHEY, CDR2 SMNVEV (reference sequence). This CDR3 contains 14 residues.

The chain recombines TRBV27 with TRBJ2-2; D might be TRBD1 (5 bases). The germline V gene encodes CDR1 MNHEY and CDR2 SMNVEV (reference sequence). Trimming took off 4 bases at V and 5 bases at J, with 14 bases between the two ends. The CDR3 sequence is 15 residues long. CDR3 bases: TGTGCCAGCAGTTACCAGGGCCGCTGGACCGGGGAGCTGTTTTTT. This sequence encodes CASSYQGRWTGELFF.

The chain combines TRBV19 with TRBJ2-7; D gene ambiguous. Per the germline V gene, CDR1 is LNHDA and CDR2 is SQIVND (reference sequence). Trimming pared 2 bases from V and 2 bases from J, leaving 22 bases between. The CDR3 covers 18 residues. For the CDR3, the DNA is TGTGCCAGTAGTATATACGTGCTGATAAAGGGATGGACCTACGAGCAGTACTTC. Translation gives CASSIYVLIKGWTYEQYF. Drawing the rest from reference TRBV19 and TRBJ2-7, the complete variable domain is DGGITQSPKYLFRKEGQNVTLSCEQNLNHDAMYWYRQDPGQGLRLIYYSQIVNDFQKGDIAEGYSVSREKKESFPLTVTSAQKNPTAFYLCASSIYVLIKGWTYEQYFGPGTRLTVT.

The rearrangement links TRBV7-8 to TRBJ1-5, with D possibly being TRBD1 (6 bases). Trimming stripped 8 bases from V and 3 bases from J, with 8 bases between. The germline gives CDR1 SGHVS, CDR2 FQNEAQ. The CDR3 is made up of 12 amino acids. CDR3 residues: CASGQTNQPQHF. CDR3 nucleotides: TGTGCCAGCGGACAGACCAATCAGCCCCAGCATTTT.

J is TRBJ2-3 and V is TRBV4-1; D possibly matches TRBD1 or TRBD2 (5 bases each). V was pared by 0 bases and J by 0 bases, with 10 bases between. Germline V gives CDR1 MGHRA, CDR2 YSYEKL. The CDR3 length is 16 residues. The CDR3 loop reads CASSQEGDPSTDTQYF. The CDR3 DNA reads TGCGCCAGCAGCCAAGAAGGGGACCCTAGCACAGATACGCAGTATTTT.

As DNA, the CDR3 is TGTGCCAGCATGGTTCAGGGTTCGAACACCGGGGAGCTGTTTTTT. It encodes CASMVQGSNTGELFF. The chain couples TRBV6-5 to TRBJ2-2, with D possibly TRBD1 on 5 matching bases. Germline CDR1 reads MNHEY; CDR2 reads SVGAGI. V was cut by 7 bases and J by 0 bases, with 12 bases left in between. CDR3 size: 15 residues.

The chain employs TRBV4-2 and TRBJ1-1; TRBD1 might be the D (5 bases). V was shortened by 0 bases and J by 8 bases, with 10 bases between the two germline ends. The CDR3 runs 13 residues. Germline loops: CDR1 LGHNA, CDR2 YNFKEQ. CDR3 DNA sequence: TGTGCCAGCAGCCAAGATATAGGGGAGGAAGCTTTCTTT. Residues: CASSQDIGEEAFF.

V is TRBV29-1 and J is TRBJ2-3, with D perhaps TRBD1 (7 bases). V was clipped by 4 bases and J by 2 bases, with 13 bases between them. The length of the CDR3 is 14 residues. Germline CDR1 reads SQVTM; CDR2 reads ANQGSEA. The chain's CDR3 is CSVARGTDTDTQYF. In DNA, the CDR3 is TGCAGCGTTGCCCGCGGGACAGACACAGATACGCAGTATTTT.